In this sample, the clone carrying this T cell receptor beta chain turned up a few times. This entry comes from a study of molecular identifiers for immune sequencing clone quantification. Previously described methods and listed TCR primers produced bulk TCR libraries. TCRdb independently ran MiXCR on the PCR reads; one entry per CDR3 protein. Of under 800,000 distinct CDR3 sequences detected, 25% appear once; the ten largest clones hold about 0.84%. This CDR3 has 14 amino acids. V lost 5 bases, J lost 1 base, and 11 bases lay in between. Germline-derived CDR1 and CDR2 are MNHEY and SVGAGI. Specimen: naive CD8+ T cells from blood, with Jurkat cell RNA spiked in. Specified subset: FACS-sorted CD8+CD4-CCR7+CD45RA+ naive T cells. This rearrangement joins TRBV6-5 to TRBJ1-1; D ambiguous. This receptor was obtained from a human donor in good health. Some libraries in this study had Jurkat cell RNA spiked in. In DNA, the CDR3 is TGTGCCAGCAGTGCGGATCTGGGGAACACTGAAGCTTTCTTT. Protein: CASSADLGNTEAFF.